This TCR beta chain came from a study of tumour-infiltrating T cells in Burkitt lymphoma. Across the study: Repertoire clonality predicted overall and progression-free survival.

Germline assignment: CDR1 SGHDN and CDR2 FVKESK. V was shortened by 1 base and J by 4 bases, with 7 bases between the two germline ends. CDR3 length equals 14 residues. Using immunoSEQ multiplex PCR, the repertoire was profiled, and TCRdb retains in-frame clones only, with some absent. The table includes thousands of clones, approximately 80% detected once. The genes are TRBV14 and TRBJ2-2; D not resolved. The sequence was obtained from a human donor with diffuse large B-cell lymphoma. The sample consisted of tumor tissue. CDR3 coding DNA: TGTGCCAGCAGCCAAGGCCTATCCACCGGGGAGCTGTTTTTT. Its protein is CASSQGLSTGELFF.